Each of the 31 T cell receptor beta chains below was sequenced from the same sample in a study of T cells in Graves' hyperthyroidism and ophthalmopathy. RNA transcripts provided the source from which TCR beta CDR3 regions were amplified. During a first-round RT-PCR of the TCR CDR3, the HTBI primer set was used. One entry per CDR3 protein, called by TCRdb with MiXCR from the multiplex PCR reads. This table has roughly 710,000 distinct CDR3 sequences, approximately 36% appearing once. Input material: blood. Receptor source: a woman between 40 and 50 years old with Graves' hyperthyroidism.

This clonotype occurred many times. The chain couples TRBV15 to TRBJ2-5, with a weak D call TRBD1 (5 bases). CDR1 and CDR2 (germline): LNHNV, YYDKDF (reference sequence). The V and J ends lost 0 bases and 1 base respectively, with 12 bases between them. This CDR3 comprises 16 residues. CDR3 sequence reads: CATSREVDRSQETQYF. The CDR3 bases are TGTGCCACCAGCAGAGAAGTTGACAGAAGCCAAGAGACCCAGTACTTC.

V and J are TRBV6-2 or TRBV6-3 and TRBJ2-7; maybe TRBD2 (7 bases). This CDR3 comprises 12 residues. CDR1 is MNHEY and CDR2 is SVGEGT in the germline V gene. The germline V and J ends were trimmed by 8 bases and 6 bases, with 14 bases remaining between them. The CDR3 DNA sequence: TGTGCCAGCGGCCTCGGGGGGCGCGAGCAGTACTTC. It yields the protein CASGLGGREQYF.

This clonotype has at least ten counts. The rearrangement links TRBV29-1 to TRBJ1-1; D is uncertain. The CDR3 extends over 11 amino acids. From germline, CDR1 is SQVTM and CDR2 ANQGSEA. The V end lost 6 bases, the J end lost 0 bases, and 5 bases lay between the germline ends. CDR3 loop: CSVAVNTEAFF. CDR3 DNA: TGCAGCGTGGCGGTGAACACTGAAGCTTTCTTT. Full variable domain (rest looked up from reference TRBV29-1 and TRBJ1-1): SAVISQKPSRDICQRGTSLTIQCQVDSQVTMMFWYRQQPGQSLTLIATANQGSEATYESGFVIDKFPISRPNLTFSTLTVSNMSPEDSSIYLCSVAVNTEAFFGQGTRLTVV.

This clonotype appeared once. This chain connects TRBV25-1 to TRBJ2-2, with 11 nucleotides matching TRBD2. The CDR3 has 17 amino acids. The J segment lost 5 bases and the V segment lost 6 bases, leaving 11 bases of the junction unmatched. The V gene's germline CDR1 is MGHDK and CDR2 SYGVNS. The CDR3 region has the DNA TGTGCCAGCAGCCAAGTTCCCCCTAGCGGGAGGACCGGGGAGCTGTTTTTT. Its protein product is CASSQVPPSGRTGELFF.

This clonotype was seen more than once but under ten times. CDR3 sequence reads: CASSEQGAGRYEQYF. The CDR3 DNA reads as TGTGCCAGCAGTGAACAGGGGGCTGGTCGCTACGAGCAGTACTTC. The rearrangement joins TRBV25-1 to TRBJ2-7; TRBD1 aligns across 8 bases. Per the germline V gene, CDR1 is MGHDK and CDR2 is SYGVNS. The V and J ends lost 2 bases and 3 bases, in that order; junction bases with no gene match: 6. This CDR3 is 15 amino acids long.

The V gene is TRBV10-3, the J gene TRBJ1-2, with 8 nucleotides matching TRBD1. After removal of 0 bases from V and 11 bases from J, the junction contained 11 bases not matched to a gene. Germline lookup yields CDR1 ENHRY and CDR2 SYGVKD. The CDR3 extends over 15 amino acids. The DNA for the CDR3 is TGTGCCATCAGTGAGTCAACAGGGGGTCCCCCGGGGTACACCTTC. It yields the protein CAISESTGGPPGYTF.

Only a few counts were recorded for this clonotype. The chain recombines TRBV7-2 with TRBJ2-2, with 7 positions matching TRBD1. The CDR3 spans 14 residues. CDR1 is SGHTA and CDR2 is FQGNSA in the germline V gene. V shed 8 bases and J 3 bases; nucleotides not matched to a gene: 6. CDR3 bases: TGTGCCAGCGGACGGACAGGCTACACCGGGGAGCTGTTTTTT. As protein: CASGRTGYTGELFF.

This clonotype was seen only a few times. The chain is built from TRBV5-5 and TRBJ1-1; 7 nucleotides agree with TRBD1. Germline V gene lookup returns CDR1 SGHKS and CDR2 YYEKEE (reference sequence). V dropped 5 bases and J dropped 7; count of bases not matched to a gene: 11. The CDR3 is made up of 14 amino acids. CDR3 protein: CASRRTGTVYEAFF. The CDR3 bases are TGTGCCAGCAGGAGAACAGGGACAGTTTATGAAGCTTTCTTT.

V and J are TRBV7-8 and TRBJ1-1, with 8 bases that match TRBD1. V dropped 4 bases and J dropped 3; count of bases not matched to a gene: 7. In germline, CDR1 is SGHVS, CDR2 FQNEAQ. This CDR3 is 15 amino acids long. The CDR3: CASSYPQGAHTEAFF. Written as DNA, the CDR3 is TGTGCCAGCAGCTACCCTCAGGGGGCGCACACTGAAGCTTTCTTT.

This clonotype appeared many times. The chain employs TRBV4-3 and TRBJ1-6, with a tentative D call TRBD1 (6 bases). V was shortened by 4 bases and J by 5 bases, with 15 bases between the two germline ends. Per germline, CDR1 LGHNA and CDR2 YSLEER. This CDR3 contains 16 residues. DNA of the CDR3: TGCGCCAGCAGCCTTTACAGGGTGATTAATAATTCACCCCTCCACTTT. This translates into CASSLYRVINNSPLHF.

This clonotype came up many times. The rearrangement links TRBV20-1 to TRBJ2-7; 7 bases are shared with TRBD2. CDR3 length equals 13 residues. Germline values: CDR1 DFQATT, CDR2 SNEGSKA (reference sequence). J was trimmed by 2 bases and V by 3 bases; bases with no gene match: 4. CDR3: CSARASGTYEQYF. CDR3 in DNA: TGCAGTGCTAGGGCTAGCGGTACCTACGAGCAGTACTTC.

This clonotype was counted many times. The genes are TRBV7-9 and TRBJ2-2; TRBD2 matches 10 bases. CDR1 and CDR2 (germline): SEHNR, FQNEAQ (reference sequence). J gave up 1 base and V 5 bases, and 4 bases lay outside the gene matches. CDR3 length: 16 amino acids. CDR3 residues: CASSPTSGENTGELFF. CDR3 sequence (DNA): TGTGCCAGCAGCCCCACTAGCGGGGAGAACACCGGGGAGCTGTTTTTT. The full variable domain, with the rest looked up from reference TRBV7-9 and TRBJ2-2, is DTGVSQNPRHKITKRGQNVTFRCDPISEHNRLYWYRQTLGQGPEFLTYFQNEAQLEKSRLLSDRFSAERPKGSFSTLEIQRTEQGDSAMYLCASSPTSGENTGELFFGEGSRLTVL.

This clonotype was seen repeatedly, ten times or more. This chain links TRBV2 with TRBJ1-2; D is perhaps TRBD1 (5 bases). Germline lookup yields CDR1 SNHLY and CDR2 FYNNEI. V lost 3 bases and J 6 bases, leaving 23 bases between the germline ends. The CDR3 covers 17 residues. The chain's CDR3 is CASSEGPRQFFSDGYTF. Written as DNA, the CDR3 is TGTGCCAGCAGTGAGGGCCCTAGACAGTTCTTCTCGGATGGCTACACCTTC.

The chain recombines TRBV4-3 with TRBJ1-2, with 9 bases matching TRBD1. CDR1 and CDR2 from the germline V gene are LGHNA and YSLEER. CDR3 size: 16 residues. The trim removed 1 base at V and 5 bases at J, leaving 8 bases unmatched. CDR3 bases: TGCGCCAGCAGCCAAGGGGGACAGGGAAGATCGTATGGCTACACCTTC. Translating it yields CASSQGGQGRSYGYTF.

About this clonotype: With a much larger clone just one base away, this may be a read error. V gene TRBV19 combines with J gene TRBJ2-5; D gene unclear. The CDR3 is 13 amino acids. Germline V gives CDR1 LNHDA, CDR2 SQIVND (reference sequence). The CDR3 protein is CASSILAQENQYF. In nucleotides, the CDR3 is TGTGCCAGTAGTATCTTGGCCCAAGAGAACCAGTACTTC. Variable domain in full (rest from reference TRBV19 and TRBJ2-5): DGGITQSPKYLFRKEGQNVTLSCEQNLNHDAMYWYRQDPGQGLRLIYYSQIVNDFQKGDIAEGYSVSREKKESFPLTVTSAQKNPTAFYLCASSILAQENQYFGPGTRLLVL.

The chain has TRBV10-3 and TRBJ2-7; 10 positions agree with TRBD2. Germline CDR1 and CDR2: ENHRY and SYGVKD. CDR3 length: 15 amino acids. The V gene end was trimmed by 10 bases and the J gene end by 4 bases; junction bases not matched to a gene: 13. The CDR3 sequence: CASSPISGGAYEQYF. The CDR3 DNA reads TGTGCCAGCAGCCCTATAAGCGGGGGGGCTTACGAGCAGTACTTC.

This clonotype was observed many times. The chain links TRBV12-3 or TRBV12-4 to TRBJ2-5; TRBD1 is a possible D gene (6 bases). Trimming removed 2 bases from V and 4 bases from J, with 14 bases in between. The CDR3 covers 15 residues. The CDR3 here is CASSLSRQGRETQYF. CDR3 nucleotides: TGTGCCAGCAGTTTATCGCGGCAGGGGAGAGAGACCCAGTACTTC.

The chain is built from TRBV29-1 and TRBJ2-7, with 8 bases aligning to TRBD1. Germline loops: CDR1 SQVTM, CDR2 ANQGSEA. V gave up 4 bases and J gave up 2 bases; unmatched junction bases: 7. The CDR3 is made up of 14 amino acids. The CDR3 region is CSVVGQGFTYEQYF. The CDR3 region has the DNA TGCAGCGTTGTCGGACAGGGATTTACCTACGAGCAGTACTTC.

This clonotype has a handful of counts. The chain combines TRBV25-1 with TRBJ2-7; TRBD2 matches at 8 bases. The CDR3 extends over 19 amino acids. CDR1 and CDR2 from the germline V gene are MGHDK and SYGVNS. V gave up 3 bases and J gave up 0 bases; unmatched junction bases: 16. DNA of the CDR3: TGTGCCAGCAGTGACTCGAACCATAATAGCGGGGAAAGCTCCTACGAGCAGTACTTC. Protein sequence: CASSDSNHNSGESSYEQYF.

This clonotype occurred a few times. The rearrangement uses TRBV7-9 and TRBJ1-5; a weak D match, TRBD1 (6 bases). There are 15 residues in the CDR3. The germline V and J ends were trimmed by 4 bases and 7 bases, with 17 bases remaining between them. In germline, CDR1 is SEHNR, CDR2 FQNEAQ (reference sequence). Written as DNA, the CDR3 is TGTGCCAGCAGCTCAACTGAGGGGGTTGGACAGCCCCAGCATTTT. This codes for CASSSTEGVGQPQHF.

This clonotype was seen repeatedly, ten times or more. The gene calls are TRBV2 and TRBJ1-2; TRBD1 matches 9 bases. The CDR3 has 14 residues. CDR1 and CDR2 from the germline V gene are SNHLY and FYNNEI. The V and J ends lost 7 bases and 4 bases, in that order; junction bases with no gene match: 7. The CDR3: CASNPGQGFYGYTF. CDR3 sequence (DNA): TGTGCCAGCAATCCGGGACAGGGATTCTATGGCTACACCTTC. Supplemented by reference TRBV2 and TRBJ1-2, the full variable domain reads EPEVTQTPSHQVTQMGQEVILRCVPISNHLYFYWYRQILGQKVEFLVSFYNNEISEKSEIFDDQFSVERPDGSNFTLKIRSTKLEDSAMYFCASNPGQGFYGYTFGSGTRLTVV.

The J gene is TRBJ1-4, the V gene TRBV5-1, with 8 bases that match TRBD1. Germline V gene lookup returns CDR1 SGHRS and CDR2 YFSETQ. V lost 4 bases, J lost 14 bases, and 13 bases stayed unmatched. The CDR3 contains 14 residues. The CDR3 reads CASSQEAYRGDLFF. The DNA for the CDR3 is TGCGCCAGCAGCCAGGAGGCCTACAGGGGGGATCTGTTTTTT. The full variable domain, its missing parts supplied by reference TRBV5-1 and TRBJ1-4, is KAGVTQTPRYLIKTRGQQVTLSCSPISGHRSVSWYQQTPGQGLQFLFEYFSETQRNKGNFPGRFSGRQFSNSRSEMNVSTLELGDSALYLCASSQEAYRGDLFFGSGTQLSVL.

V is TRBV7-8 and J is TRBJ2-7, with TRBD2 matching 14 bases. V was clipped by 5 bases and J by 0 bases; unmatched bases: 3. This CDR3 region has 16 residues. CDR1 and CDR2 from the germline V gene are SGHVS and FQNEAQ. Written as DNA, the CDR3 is TGTGCCAGCAGCCCTGGGACTAGCGGGAGCTCCTACGAGCAGTACTTC. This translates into CASSPGTSGSSYEQYF.

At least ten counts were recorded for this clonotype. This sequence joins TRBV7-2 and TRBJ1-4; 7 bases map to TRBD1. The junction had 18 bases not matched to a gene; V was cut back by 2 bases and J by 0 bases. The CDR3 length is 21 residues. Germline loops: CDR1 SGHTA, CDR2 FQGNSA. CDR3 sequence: CASSLSTGQAAYLATNEKLFF. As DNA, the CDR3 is TGTGCCAGCAGCTTATCAACCGGACAGGCAGCCTACCTTGCAACTAATGAAAAACTGTTTTTT.

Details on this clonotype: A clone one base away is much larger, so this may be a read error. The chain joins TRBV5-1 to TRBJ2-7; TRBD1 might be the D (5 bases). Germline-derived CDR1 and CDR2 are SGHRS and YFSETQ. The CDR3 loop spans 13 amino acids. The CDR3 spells CAGSTSTEYEQYF. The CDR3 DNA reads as TGCGCCGGCAGCACCTCGACAGAATACGAGCAGTACTTC.

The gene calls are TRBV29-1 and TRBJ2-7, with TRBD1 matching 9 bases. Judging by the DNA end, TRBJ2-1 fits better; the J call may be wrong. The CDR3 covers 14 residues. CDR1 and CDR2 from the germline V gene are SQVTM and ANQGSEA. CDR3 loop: CSVEVQGANDEQFF. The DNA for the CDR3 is TGCAGCGTTGAGGTACAGGGGGCGAACGATGAGCAGTTCTTC.

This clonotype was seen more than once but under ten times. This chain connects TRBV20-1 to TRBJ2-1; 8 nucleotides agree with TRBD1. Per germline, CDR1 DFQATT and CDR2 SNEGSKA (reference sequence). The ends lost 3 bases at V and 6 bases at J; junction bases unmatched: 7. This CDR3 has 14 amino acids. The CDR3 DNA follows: TGCAGTGCTAGGTTTGGACAGGGAGTCAATGAGCAGTTCTTC. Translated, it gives CSARFGQGVNEQFF.

CDR3 coding DNA: TGTGCCAGTAGTATTCAGCCCCGACAGGGGCGCTCTGGAAACACCATATATTTT. Translated: CASSIQPRQGRSGNTIYF. The V and J genes are TRBV19 and TRBJ1-3; 8 bases fit TRBD1. This CDR3 has 18 residues. Per the germline V gene, CDR1 is LNHDA and CDR2 is SQIVND (reference sequence). The V gene end was trimmed by 3 bases and the J gene end by 0 bases; junction bases not matched to a gene: 10.

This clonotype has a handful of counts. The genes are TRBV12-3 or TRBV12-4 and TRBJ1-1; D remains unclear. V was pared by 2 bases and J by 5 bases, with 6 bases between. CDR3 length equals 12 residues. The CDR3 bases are TGTGCCAGCAGTTTAAAGAGGACTGAAGCTTTCTTT. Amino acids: CASSLKRTEAFF.

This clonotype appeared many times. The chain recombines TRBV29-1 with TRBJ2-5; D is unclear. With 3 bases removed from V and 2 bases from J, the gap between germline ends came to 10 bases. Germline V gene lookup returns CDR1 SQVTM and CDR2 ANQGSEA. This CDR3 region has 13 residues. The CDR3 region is CSVDWAQQETQYF. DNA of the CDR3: TGCAGCGTTGACTGGGCCCAGCAAGAGACCCAGTACTTC.

DNA of the CDR3: TGTGCCAGCAACTTCCGGGACAGACCTTACGAGCAGTACTTC. It is translated as CASNFRDRPYEQYF. This sequence joins TRBV5-5 and TRBJ2-7; 7 bases agree with TRBD1. After removal of 6 bases from V and 4 bases from J, the junction contained 10 bases not matched to a gene. The CDR3 has 14 residues. Germline V gives CDR1 SGHKS, CDR2 YYEKEE (reference sequence). Together with reference TRBV5-5 and TRBJ2-7, the CDR3 gives the full variable domain: DAGVTQSPTHLIKTRGQQVTLRCSPISGHKSVSWYQQVLGQGPQFIFQYYEKEERGRGNFPDRFSARQFPNYSSELNVNALLLGDSALYLCASNFRDRPYEQYFGPGTRLTVT.